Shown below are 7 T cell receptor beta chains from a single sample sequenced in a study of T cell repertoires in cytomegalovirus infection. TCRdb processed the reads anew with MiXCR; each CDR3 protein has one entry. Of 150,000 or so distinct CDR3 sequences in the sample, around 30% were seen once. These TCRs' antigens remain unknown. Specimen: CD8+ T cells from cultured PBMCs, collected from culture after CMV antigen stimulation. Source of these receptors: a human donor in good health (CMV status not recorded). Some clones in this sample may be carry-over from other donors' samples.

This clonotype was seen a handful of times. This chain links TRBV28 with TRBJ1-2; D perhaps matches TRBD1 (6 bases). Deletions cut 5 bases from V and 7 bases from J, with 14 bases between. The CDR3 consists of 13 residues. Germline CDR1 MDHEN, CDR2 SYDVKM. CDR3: CASSPWGASGYTF. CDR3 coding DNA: TGTGCCAGCAGTCCGTGGGGGGCGTCTGGCTACACCTTC.

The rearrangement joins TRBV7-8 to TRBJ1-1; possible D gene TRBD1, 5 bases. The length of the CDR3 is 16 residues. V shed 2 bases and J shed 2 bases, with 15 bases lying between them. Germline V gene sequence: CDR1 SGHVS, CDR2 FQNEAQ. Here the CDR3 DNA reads TGTGCCAGCAGCTTAATGGGGCAGGTTACAAACACTGAAGCTTTCTTT. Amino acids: CASSLMGQVTNTEAFF.

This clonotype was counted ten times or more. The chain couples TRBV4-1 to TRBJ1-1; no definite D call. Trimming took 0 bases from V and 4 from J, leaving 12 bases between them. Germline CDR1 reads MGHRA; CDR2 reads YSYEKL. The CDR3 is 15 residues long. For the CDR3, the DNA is TGCGCCAGCAGCCAAGACGGCGGTTTCGGCACTGAAGCTTTCTTT. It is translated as CASSQDGGFGTEAFF.

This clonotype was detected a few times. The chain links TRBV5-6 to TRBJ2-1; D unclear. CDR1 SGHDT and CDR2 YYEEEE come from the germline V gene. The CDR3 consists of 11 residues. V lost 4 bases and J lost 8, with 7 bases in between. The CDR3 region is CASSGTDEQFF. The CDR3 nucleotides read TGTGCCAGCAGCGGAACAGATGAGCAGTTCTTC.

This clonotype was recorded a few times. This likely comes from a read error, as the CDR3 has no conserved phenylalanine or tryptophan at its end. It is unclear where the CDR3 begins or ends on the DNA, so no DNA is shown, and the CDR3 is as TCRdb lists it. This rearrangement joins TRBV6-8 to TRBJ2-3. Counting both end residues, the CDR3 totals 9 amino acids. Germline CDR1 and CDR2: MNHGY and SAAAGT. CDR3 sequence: CASSSDGVN.

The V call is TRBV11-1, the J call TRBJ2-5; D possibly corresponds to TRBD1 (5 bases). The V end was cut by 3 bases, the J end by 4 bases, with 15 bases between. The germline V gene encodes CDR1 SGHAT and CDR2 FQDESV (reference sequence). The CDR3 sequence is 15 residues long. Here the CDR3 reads CASSFTQGQRETQYF. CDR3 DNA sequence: TGTGCCAGCAGCTTCACCCAGGGTCAACGAGAGACCCAGTACTTC.

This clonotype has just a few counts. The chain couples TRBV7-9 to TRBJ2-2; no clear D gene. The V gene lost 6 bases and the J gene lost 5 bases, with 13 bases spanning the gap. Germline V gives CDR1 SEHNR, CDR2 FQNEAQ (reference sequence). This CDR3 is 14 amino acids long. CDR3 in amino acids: CASSIPRKTGELFF. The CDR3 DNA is TGTGCCAGCAGTATACCGAGGAAGACCGGGGAGCTGTTTTTT.